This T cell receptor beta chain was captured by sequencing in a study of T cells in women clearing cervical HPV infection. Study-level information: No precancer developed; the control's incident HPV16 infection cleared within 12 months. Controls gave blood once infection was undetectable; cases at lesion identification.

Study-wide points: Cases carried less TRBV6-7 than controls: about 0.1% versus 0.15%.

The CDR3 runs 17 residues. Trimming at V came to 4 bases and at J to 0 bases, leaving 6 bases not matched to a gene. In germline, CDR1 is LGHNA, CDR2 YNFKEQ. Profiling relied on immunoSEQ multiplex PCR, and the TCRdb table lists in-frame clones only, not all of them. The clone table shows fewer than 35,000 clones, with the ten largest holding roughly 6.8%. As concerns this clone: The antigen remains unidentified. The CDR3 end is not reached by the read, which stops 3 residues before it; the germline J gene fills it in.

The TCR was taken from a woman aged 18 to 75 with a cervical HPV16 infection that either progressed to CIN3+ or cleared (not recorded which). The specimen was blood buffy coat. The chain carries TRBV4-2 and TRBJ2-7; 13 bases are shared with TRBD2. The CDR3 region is CASSRGLAGEYSYEQYF. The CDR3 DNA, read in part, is TGTGCCAGCAGCCGCGGACTAGCGGGGGAGTACTCCTACGAG.